This TCR beta chain was sequenced during a study of PD-L1 blockade in urothelial cancer. Time point denoted: peripheral blood 6 weeks after treatment start. This CDR3 has 15 residues. CDR1 and CDR2 from the germline V gene are MNHEY and SVGAGI. Losses at the gene ends were 2 bases for V and 10 bases for J; bases not matched to a gene: 10. The assay was immunoSEQ multiplex PCR, and TCRdb's table has in-frame clones only and misses some. The profile covers about 50,000 clones, with 70% to 85% appearing a single time and 1.5% to 2% taken by the ten largest. The clonotype comes from a man in his fifties with urothelial cancer. The chain combines TRBV6-5 with TRBJ1-4; TRBD1 matches 7 bases. The source material was PBMCs, sampled around atezolizumab (anti-PD-L1) treatment. CDR3 sequence: CASSYEGRGKGKLFF. The CDR3 DNA reads as TGTGCCAGCAGTTACGAAGGCAGGGGGAAGGGAAAACTGTTTTTT.